This entry describes one T cell receptor beta chain. The germline V gene encodes CDR1 LGHDT and CDR2 YNNKEL (reference sequence). This CDR3 has 14 amino acids. V dropped 6 bases and J dropped 2; count of bases not matched to a gene: 4. The data derive from a study of blood T cell repertoires in COVID-19. Here immunoSEQ multiplex PCR was the method, and the copy in TCRdb shows in-frame clones only, minus some. The sample has about 110,000 clones, around four fifths seen once. This chain joins TRBV3-1 (or the pseudogene TRBV3-2) and TRBJ2-1; the match to TRBD1 covers 7 bases. This TCR was sampled from a woman in her fifties or sixties with acute or convalescent COVID-19. Material: peripheral blood. Here the CDR3 reads CASRDGTAYNEQFF. The CDR3 region has the DNA TGTGCCAGCAGAGACGGGACAGCCTACAATGAGCAGTTCTTC.